This paragraph reports one T cell receptor (beta chain). Antigen: not known. This sample is part of a study of T-cell reconstitution after alpha-beta-depleted transplantation in children. Findings and caveats of the study: TCRbeta diversity was high at day 60 in some patients (a result of surviving recipient T cells and thymic progenitors). Counts and diversity of T cells one year after transplant came mostly from newly produced T cells. Expanded graft clones numbering several hundred reportedly gave rise to alpha-beta T cells about two months after transplant.

Preparation of the TCRbeta library used unique molecular identifiers. From the PCR reads, TCRdb called clonotypes with MiXCR, one entry per CDR3 protein. The profile shows hundreds of thousands of distinct CDR3 sequences, approximately 13% of them singletons. The length of the CDR3 is 13 residues. CDR1 is MNHEY and CDR2 is SVGEGT in the germline V gene. Between the trimmed V and J ends, which lost 2 bases and 3 bases, there was a span of 8 bases. The sequence was collected from a male patient between 10 and 17 years old who had a stem cell transplant for acute myeloid leukemia, so the T cells may come from the graft donor. The starting material was PBMCs, mostly from graft donor cells, obtained 360 days after TCRalphabeta/CD19-depleted stem cell transplant. The rearrangement uses TRBV6-2 or TRBV6-3 and TRBJ2-7, with D perhaps matching TRBD2 (5 bases). DNA for the CDR3: TGTGCCAGCAGTTACGGGAGCATCTACGAGCAGTACTTC. This codes for CASSYGSIYEQYF.